There are many counts of the clone carrying this TCR beta chain. The antigen is not known. The record originates from a study of molecular identifiers for immune sequencing clone quantification. Study findings and constraints: Highly expanded clone sizes could be underestimated by identical TCR molecules sharing a barcode. One million naive cells reportedly did not prevent detection of spiked Jurkat TCR RNA from one cell.

Sorted cells numbering roughly 19,000 to 1,000,000, with 10%, 30% or 50% RNA, yielded the naive CD8 libraries. Naive CD8 T cells were FACS-sorted by CD8+CD4-CCR7+CD45RA+ markers. Each CDR3 protein is one row after TCRdb ran MiXCR on the PCR reads. The sample lists under 650,000 distinct CDR3 sequences; 15% to 20% were seen once. The material sequenced was naive CD8+ T cells from blood, with Jurkat cell RNA spiked in. Subset indicated: FACS-sorted CD8+CD4-CCR7+CD45RA+ naive T cells. The sequence came from a human donor in good health. Some libraries in this study had Jurkat cell RNA spiked in.

DNA for the CDR3: TGTGCCAGCAGCTTTGAAGGGGTTATGTCTGAAGCTTTCTTT. Residues: CASSFEGVMSEAFF. The gene calls are TRBV7-9 and TRBJ1-1; D is possibly TRBD1 (5 bases). The V and J ends lost 3 bases and 6 bases respectively, with 14 bases between them. Germline assignment: CDR1 SEHNR and CDR2 FQNEAQ (reference sequence). This CDR3 region has 14 residues.